Presented here are 18 T cell receptor beta chains from one specimen sequenced in a study of blood T cell dynamics during melanoma immunotherapy. Regarding time point: pre-treatment baseline. Generated by immunoSEQ multiplex PCR, the TCRdb table keeps only in-frame clones and is missing some. This sample has 3,500 to 5,000 clones, with around 84% found just once. Sequencing was performed on blood, taken from a patient treated with checkpoint blockade. These receptors were obtained from a human donor with melanoma.

V usage is TRBV5-1 and J usage is TRBJ1-2; maybe TRBD1 (6 bases). Germline loops: CDR1 SGHRS, CDR2 YFSETQ. CDR3 length equals 14 residues. The V gene lost 4 bases and the J gene lost 8 bases, with 18 bases spanning the gap. CDR3 residues: CASSTAGQFQGYTF. The CDR3 bases are TGCGCCAGCAGCACAGCCGGACAGTTCCAGGGCTACACCTTC. The full variable domain, in which reference TRBV5-1 and TRBJ1-2 provide the parts outside the CDR3, is KAGVTQTPRYLIKTRGQQVTLSCSPISGHRSVSWYQQTPGQGLQFLFEYFSETQRNKGNFPGRFSGRQFSNSRSEMNVSTLELGDSALYLCASSTAGQFQGYTFGSGTRLTVV.

The chain links TRBV7-2 to TRBJ1-6; TRBD1 is a possible D gene (5 bases). Per the germline V gene, CDR1 is SGHTA and CDR2 is FQGNSA. V was trimmed by 1 base and J by 6 bases, leaving 10 bases between them. The CDR3 loop spans 15 amino acids. DNA for the CDR3: TGTGCCAGCAGCTTAGTGTGGGGGTTTAATTCACCCCTCCACTTT. Its protein product is CASSLVWGFNSPLHF. The full variable domain, rest sourced from reference TRBV7-2 and TRBJ1-6, is GAGVSQSPSNKVTEKGKDVELRCDPISGHTALYWYRQSLGQGLEFLIYFQGNSAPDKSGLPSDRFSAERTGGSVSTLTIQRTQQEDSAVYLCASSLVWGFNSPLHFGNGTRLTVT.

The CDR3 spells CASSYRGESPLHF. CDR3 DNA: TGTGCCAGCAGTTACAGGGGCGAGTCACCCCTCCACTTT. This chain links TRBV6-5 with TRBJ1-6, with D possibly matching TRBD1 (5 bases). The V gene's germline CDR1 is MNHEY and CDR2 SVGAGI. The CDR3 has 13 residues. V lost 2 bases and J 10 bases, leaving 9 bases between the germline ends.

The rearrangement links TRBV2 to TRBJ1-2; D remains ambiguous. Germline V gives CDR1 SNHLY, CDR2 FYNNEI. V lost 5 bases and J 4 bases, leaving 11 bases between the germline ends. The CDR3 runs to 13 residues. The CDR3 sequence: CASSSDEVYGYTF. The DNA for the CDR3 is TGTGCCAGCAGTTCCGATGAGGTCTATGGCTACACCTTC. Full variable domain (missing parts from reference TRBV2 and TRBJ1-2): EPEVTQTPSHQVTQMGQEVILRCVPISNHLYFYWYRQILGQKVEFLVSFYNNEISEKSEIFDDQFSVERPDGSNFTLKIRSTKLEDSAMYFCASSSDEVYGYTFGSGTRLTVV.

This clone has just a few counts. This sequence joins TRBV11-2 and TRBJ2-3; 7 nucleotides line up with TRBD2. CDR1 and CDR2 (germline): SGHAT, FQNNGV. The CDR3 sequence is 12 residues long. V shed 5 bases, J shed 6 bases, and the junction held 2 bases outside the gene matches. The CDR3 region has the DNA TGTGCCAGCAGCCGGGAGGCGGATACGCAGTATTTT. It yields the protein CASSREADTQYF.

This chain joins TRBV5-1 and TRBJ2-5, with D tentatively TRBD2 (6 bases). The end of the DNA is better explained by TRBJ2-7, so the J call may be wrong. The CDR3 consists of 18 residues. Germline-derived CDR1 and CDR2 are SGHRS and YFSETQ. The CDR3 loop is CASSFVPLASGVLYEQYF. In DNA form, the CDR3 reads TGCGCCAGCAGCTTTGTCCCTCTGGCGTCGGGGGTCCTCTACGAGCAGTACTTC.

V gene TRBV7-2 combines with J gene TRBJ2-6, with D possibly matching TRBD2 (5 bases). The CDR3 has 16 amino acids. Germline-derived CDR1 and CDR2 are SGHTA and FQGNSA. Deletions cut 4 bases from V and 5 bases from J, with 15 bases between. CDR3 sequence: CASSYGQAGRANVLTF. In DNA form, the CDR3 reads TGTGCCAGCAGCTACGGTCAGGCCGGGAGGGCCAACGTCCTGACTTTC.

The chain joins TRBV27 to TRBJ2-7, with 7 bases lining up with TRBD1. J gave up 3 bases and V 0 bases, and 5 bases lay outside the gene matches. Germline lookup yields CDR1 MNHEY and CDR2 SMNVEV (reference sequence). The CDR3 is 15 amino acids. The CDR3 nucleotides read TGTGCCAGCAGTTTATCCCTGGCAGGGGGCTACGAGCAGTACTTC. Encoded protein: CASSLSLAGGYEQYF.

This chain links TRBV5-6 with TRBJ1-5; the match to TRBD1 covers 7 bases. Trimming at V came to 1 base and at J to 6 bases, leaving 7 bases not matched to a gene. Germline CDR1 reads SGHDT; CDR2 reads YYEEEE. This CDR3 is built from 15 residues. The CDR3 reads CASSLLGGEAQPQHF. CDR3 DNA: TGTGCCAGCAGCTTGTTAGGGGGCGAGGCTCAGCCCCAGCATTTT.

This sequence joins TRBV18 and TRBJ2-7, with D unresolved. CDR1 and CDR2 (germline): KGHSH, LQKENI. The CDR3 extends over 13 amino acids. Trimming took 3 bases from V and 11 from J, leaving 17 bases between them. The CDR3 bases are TGTGCCAGCTCACCTGTCCCCGCGAAATTAGAGTACTTC. This codes for CASSPVPAKLEYF.

As to this clone: This same CDR3 is encoded by further DNA sequences in the sample. The J gene is TRBJ1-6, the V gene TRBV7-8, with D perhaps matching TRBD1 (5 bases). The V gene's germline CDR1 is SGHVS and CDR2 FQNEAQ. Deletions cut 1 base from V and 7 bases from J, with 11 bases between. There are 15 residues in the CDR3. The CDR3 sequence: CASSLEVRANSPLHF. The CDR3 bases are TGTGCCAGCAGCTTAGAGGTCAGGGCCAATTCACCCCTCCACTTT.

V usage is TRBV4-3 and J usage is TRBJ2-7, with TRBD1 matching 7 bases. Trimming removed 4 bases from V and 3 bases from J; junction bases left unmatched: 3. CDR3 length: 13 residues. CDR1 is LGHNA and CDR2 is YSLEER in the germline V gene. The CDR3 protein is CASSRDSFYEQYF. CDR3 DNA sequence: TGCGCCAGCAGCCGGGACAGCTTCTACGAGCAGTACTTC.

The chain is built from TRBV6-1 and TRBJ1-4; 7 bases fit TRBD1. Germline V lookup: CDR1 MNHNS, CDR2 SASEGT. J gave up 5 bases and V 1 base, and 4 bases lay outside the gene matches. The length of the CDR3 is 15 residues. CDR3: CASSEGTGGNEKLFF. CDR3 sequence (DNA): TGTGCCAGCAGTGAAGGGACAGGTGGGAATGAAAAACTGTTTTTT.

The CDR3 coding sequence is TGTGCCAGCACCGAATCAGCCGCGGGGCAGGGGTGGTACGAGCAGTACTTC. It specifies CASTESAAGQGWYEQYF. This chain uses TRBV11-2 with TRBJ2-7, with D possibly called TRBD1 or TRBD2 (6 bases each). Trimming stripped 7 bases from V and 4 bases from J, with 26 bases between. The CDR3 sequence is 17 residues long. CDR1 and CDR2 from the germline V gene are SGHAT and FQNNGV.

V and J are TRBV2 and TRBJ2-7; D is undetermined. The length of the CDR3 is 13 residues. V was trimmed by 7 bases and J by 2 bases, leaving 12 bases between them. Germline values: CDR1 SNHLY, CDR2 FYNNEI. The CDR3 nucleotides read TGTGCCAGCACGGCGGCAGTACCCTACGAGCAGTACTTC. It yields the protein CASTAAVPYEQYF.

This clone was recorded once. The V gene is TRBV19, the J gene TRBJ1-2, with 9 bases aligning to TRBD1. Trimming cost V 3 bases and J 2 bases; bases outside gene matches: 1. The CDR3 covers 14 residues. CDR1 is LNHDA and CDR2 is SQIVND in the germline V gene (reference sequence). In DNA form, the CDR3 reads TGTGCCAGTAGTATGACAGGGGGAAACTATGGCTACACCTTC. Its translation: CASSMTGGNYGYTF.

The chain carries TRBV6-1 and TRBJ1-4; TRBD1 matches 8 bases. The CDR3 extends over 12 amino acids. With 6 bases clipped from V and 12 bases from J, the junction kept 6 bases outside the gene matches. CDR1 and CDR2 (germline): MNHNS, SASEGT. CDR3 protein: CASRGQGGELFF. The CDR3 DNA is TGTGCCAGCAGAGGACAGGGAGGGGAACTGTTTTTT.

The J gene is TRBJ1-1, the V gene TRBV27, with D uncertain. This CDR3 has 15 residues. Germline-derived CDR1 and CDR2 are MNHEY and SMNVEV (reference sequence). V lost 3 bases and J 0 bases, leaving 11 bases between the germline ends. The CDR3 DNA reads as TGTGCCAGCAGTTTCTCCTACGTATTGAACACTGAAGCTTTCTTT. It encodes CASSFSYVLNTEAFF.